This T cell receptor beta chain was documented in a study of spatial heterogeneity in lung cancer. This clonotype has a count of ten or more. J gave up 8 bases and V 8 bases, and 7 bases lay outside the gene matches. The CDR3 is 12 amino acids. Germline V gives CDR1 MGHDK, CDR2 SYGVNS. As to time point: sample taken at primary tumor resection. The donors comprised some 72 untreated early-stage non-small cell lung cancer patients. Whole RNA, which was extracted from tumor, nontumor lung tissue or frozen PBMC, was sequenced without any cell sorting. The library protocol tagged each TCR cDNA with a unique molecular identifier. TCRdb analysed the 5' RACE reads with MiXCR anew, one entry per CDR3 protein. The sample carries about 48,000 distinct CDR3 sequences, under 6% recorded once.

The gene calls are TRBV25-1 and TRBJ2-3; the match to TRBD2 covers 7 bases. This receptor was obtained from a male donor with early-stage non-small cell lung cancer. Sequences were derived from PBMCs, sampled at surgery. The CDR3 sequence: CASGGGIGTQYF. DNA for the CDR3: TGTGCCAGCGGGGGGGGGATCGGTACGCAGTATTTT.